The clone carrying this TCR beta chain was seen only a few times. MiXCR, applied by TCRdb to the 5' RACE reads, yields one record per CDR3 protein. The repertoire holds about 82,000 distinct CDR3 sequences, with over 13% as singletons. The sample belongs to a study of T-cell memory formation after mild COVID-19. This CDR3 is built from 11 residues. V was shortened by 2 bases and J by 7 bases, with 3 bases between the two germline ends. Source material: PBMCs or a T cell subset sorted from them (not recorded which). The TCR comes from a man younger than 30 who had mild COVID-19 (a few samples of this study predate the infection). Cell type and time point are not known. The genes are TRBV12-3 or TRBV12-4 and TRBJ2-1; D not certain. Here the CDR3 reads CASSLINEQFF. The CDR3 coding sequence is TGTGCCAGCAGTTTAATAAATGAGCAGTTCTTC.